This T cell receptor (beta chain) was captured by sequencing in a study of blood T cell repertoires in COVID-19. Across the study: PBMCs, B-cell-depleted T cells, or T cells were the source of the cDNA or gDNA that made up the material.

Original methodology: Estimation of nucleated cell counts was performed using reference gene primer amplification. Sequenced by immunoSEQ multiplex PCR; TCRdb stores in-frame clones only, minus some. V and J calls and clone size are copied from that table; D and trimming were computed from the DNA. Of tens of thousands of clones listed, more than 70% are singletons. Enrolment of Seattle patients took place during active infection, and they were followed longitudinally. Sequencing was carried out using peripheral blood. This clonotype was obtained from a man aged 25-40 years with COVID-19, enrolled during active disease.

The CDR3 DNA reads TGTGCCAGCAGATCAACAGGGTTTCAAGAGACCCAGTACTTC. Translation gives CASRSTGFQETQYF. The chain has TRBV2 and TRBJ2-5; maybe TRBD1 (6 bases). The V and J ends lost 6 bases and 2 bases respectively, with 13 bases between them. The germline V gene has CDR1 SNHLY and CDR2 FYNNEI. The CDR3 sequence is 14 residues long.